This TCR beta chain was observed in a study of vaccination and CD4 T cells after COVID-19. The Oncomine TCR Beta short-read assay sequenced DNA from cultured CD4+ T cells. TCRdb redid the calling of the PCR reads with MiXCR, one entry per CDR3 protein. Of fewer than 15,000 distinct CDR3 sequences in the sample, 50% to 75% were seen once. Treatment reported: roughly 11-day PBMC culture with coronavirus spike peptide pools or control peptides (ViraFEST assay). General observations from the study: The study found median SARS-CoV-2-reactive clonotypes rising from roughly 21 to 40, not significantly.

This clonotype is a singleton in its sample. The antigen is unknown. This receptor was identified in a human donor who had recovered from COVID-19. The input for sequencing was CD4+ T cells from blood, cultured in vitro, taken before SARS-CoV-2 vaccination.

CDR3 sequence (DNA): TGTGCCAGCAGTCTCACACAGACTAGCGGGAGACCTGATACGCAGTATTTT. This translates into CASSLTQTSGRPDTQYF. V usage is TRBV27 and J usage is TRBJ2-3; 12 nucleotides agree with TRBD2. The CDR3 runs 17 residues. Germline V gives CDR1 MNHEY, CDR2 SMNVEV (reference sequence). With 5 bases clipped from V and 6 bases from J, the junction kept 12 bases outside the gene matches.